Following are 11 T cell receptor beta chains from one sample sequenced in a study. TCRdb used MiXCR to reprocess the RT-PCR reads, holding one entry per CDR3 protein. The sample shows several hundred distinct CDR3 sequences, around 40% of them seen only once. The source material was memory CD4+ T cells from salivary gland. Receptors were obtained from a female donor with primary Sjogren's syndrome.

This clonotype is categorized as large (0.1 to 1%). The CDR3 spells CASSLQLSTDTQYF. The CDR3, as DNA: TGTGCCAGCAGCCTGCAATTAAGCACAGATACGCAGTATTTT. The chain is built from TRBV5-6 and TRBJ2-3; D call uncertain. The V end was cut by 4 bases, the J end by 0 bases, with 9 bases between. This CDR3 contains 14 residues. Germline values: CDR1 SGHDT, CDR2 YYEEEE.

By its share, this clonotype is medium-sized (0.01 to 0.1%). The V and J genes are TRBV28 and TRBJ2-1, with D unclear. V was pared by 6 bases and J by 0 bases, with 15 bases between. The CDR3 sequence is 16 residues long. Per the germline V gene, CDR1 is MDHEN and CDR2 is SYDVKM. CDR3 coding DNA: TGTGCCAGCAGCCGTGCACTCTCAAGCTCCTACAATGAGCAGTTCTTC. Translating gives CASSRALSSSYNEQFF.

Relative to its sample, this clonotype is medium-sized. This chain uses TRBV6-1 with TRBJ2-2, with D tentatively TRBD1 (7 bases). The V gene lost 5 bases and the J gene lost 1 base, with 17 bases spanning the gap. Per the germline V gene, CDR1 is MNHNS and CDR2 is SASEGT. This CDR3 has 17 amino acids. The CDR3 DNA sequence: TGTGCCAGCAGTCCCCAGGGGGGACAGTTGAACACCGGGGAGCTGTTTTTT. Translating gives CASSPQGGQLNTGELFF.

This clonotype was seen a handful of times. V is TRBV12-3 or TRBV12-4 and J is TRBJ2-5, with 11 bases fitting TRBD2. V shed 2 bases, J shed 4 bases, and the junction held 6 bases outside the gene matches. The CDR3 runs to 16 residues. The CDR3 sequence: CASSLSSGGARETQYF. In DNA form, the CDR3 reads TGTGCCAGCAGTTTAAGTAGCGGGGGGGCCCGAGAGACCCAGTACTTC.

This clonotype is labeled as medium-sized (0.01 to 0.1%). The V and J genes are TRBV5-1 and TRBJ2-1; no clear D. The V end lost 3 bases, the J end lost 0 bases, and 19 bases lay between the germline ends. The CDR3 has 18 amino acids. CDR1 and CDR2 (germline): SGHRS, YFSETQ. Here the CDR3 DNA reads TGCGCCAGCAGCTGGCCCGCTCGGAGTGCGTACTCCTACAATGAGCAGTTCTTC. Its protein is CASSWPARSAYSYNEQFF.

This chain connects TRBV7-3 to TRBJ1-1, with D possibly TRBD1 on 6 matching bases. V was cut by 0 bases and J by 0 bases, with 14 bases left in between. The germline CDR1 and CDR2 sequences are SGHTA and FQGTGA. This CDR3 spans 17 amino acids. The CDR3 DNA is TGTGCCAGCAGCTTAACCGGAGCGGGGGGCATGAACACTGAAGCTTTCTTT. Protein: CASSLTGAGGMNTEAFF.

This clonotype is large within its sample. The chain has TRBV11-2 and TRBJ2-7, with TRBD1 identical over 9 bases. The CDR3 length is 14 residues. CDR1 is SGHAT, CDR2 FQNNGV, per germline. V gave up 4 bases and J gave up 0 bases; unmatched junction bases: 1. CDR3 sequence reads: CASSSDRGSYEQYF. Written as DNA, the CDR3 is TGTGCCAGCAGCTCGGACAGGGGCTCCTACGAGCAGTACTTC.

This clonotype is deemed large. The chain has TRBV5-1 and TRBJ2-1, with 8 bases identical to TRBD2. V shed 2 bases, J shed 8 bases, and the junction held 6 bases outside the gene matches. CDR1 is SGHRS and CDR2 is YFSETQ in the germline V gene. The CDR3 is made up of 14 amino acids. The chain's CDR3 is CASSLGTSGDEQFF. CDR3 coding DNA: TGCGCCAGCAGCTTAGGGACTAGTGGGGATGAGCAGTTCTTC.

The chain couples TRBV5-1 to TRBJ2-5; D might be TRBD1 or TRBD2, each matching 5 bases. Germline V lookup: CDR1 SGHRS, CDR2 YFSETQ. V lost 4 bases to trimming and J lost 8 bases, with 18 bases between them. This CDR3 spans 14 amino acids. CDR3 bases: TGCGCCAGCAGCGGGGGAACAATGGCGGATACCCAGTACTTC. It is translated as CASSGGTMADTQYF. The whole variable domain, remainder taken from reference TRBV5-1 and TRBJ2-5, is KAGVTQTPRYLIKTRGQQVTLSCSPISGHRSVSWYQQTPGQGLQFLFEYFSETQRNKGNFPGRFSGRQFSNSRSEMNVSTLELGDSALYLCASSGGTMADTQYFGPGTRLLVL.

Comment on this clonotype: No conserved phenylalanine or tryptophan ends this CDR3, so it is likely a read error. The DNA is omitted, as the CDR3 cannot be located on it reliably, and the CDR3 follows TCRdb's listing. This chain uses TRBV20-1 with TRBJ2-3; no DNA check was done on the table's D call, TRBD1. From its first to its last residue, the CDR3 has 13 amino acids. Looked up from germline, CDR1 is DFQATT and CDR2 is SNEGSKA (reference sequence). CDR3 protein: CSLTGFLGDTQMS.

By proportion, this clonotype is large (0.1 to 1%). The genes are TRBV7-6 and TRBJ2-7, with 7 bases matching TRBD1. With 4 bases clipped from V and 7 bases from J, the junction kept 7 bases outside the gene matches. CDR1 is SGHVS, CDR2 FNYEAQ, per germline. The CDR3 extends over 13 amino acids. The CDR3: CASSSGGSREQYF. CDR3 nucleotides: TGTGCCAGCAGCTCAGGGGGTAGTCGAGAGCAGTACTTC.